This entry lists 3 T cell receptor beta chains sequenced from one sample in a study of blood T cell repertoires in COVID-19. The repertoire was sequenced with immunoSEQ multiplex PCR; TCRdb's copy has only in-frame clones and lacks some. The sample holds just under 55,000 clones, 90% to 95% seen once. The source material was peripheral blood. All receptors come from a man aged 45-65 years with acute or convalescent COVID-19.

The V call is TRBV27, the J call TRBJ2-3; perhaps TRBD2 as D (6 bases). The CDR3 totals 16 residues. The ends were cut back, 4 bases at V and 4 bases at J, with 18 bases in the middle. Germline V gene lookup returns CDR1 MNHEY and CDR2 SMNVEV (reference sequence). CDR3 sequence reads: CASSSSSRAGSDTQYF. In nucleotides, the CDR3 is TGTGCCAGCAGTTCCTCTAGCCGAGCGGGTTCAGATACGCAGTATTTT.

The gene calls are TRBV9 and TRBJ1-2, with 10 bases fitting TRBD1. CDR1 is SGDLS, CDR2 YYNGEE, per germline. The junction had 12 bases not matched to a gene; V was cut back by 0 bases and J by 7 bases. The CDR3 has 17 amino acids. The CDR3 is CASSVVPGQGIFFGYTF. Written as DNA, the CDR3 is TGTGCCAGCAGCGTAGTCCCGGGACAGGGGATTTTTTTTGGCTACACCTTC.

The count of this clone is one. The CDR3 reads CASSLDRGSVEKLFF. DNA for the CDR3: TGTGCCAGCAGCTTAGATCGGGGGTCGGTTGAAAAACTGTTTTTT. This chain uses TRBV11-2 with TRBJ1-4; TRBD1 is a possible D gene (5 bases). Germline CDR1 SGHAT, CDR2 FQNNGV. CDR3 length: 15 residues. V shed 0 bases and J shed 7 bases, with 12 bases lying between them.